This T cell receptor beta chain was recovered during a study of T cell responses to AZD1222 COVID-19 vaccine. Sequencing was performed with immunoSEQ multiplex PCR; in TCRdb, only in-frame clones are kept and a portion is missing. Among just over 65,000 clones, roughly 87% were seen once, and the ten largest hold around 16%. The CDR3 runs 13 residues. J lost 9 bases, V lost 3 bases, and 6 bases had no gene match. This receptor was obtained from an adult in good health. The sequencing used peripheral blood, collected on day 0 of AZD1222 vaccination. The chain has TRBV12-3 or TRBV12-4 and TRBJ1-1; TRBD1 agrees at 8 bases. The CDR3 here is CASSFMARGQAFF. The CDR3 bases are TGTGCCAGCAGTTTTATGGCCAGGGGGCAAGCTTTCTTT.